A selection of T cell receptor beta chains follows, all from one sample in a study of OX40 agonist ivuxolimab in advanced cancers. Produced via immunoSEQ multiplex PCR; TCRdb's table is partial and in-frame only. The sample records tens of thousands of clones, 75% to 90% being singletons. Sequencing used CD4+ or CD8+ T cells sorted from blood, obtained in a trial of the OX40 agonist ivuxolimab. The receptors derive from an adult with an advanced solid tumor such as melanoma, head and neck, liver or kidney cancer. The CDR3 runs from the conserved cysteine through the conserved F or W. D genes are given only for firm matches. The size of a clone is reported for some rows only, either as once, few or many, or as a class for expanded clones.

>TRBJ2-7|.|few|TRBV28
TGTGCCAGCAGTTTATGGGGGACAGTCGACCCTTATCTGGTAGCGGACTCCTACGAGCAGTACTTC
CASSLWGTVDPYLVADSYEQYF
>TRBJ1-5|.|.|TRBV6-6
TGTGCCAGCAGTGGCTCGGGAGGTTGGAGCAATCAGCCCCAGCATTTT
CASSGSGGWSNQPQHF
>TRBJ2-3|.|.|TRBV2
TGTGCCAGCAGTGAAGAGGGCCAGCAGGCGGCAGGGACGCAGTATTTT
CASSEEGQQAAGTQYF
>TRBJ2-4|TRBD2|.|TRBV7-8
TGTGCCAGCAGCTTAGCGGGGAGCGGGAGGCTAGGAGTCATTCAGTACTTC
CASSLAGSGRLGVIQYF
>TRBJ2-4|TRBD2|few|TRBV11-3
TGTGCCAGCAGCTTAGATTTGGGAGCGGGAGGGTTCTTAGCCAAAAACATTCAGTACTTC
CASSLDLGAGGFLAKNIQYF
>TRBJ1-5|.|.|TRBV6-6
TGTGCCAGCAGTTACAACAGCAATCAGCCCCAGCATTTT
CASSYNSNQPQHF
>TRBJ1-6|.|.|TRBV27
TGTGCCAGCAGTTTCTTGGCTGTTAATTCACCCCTCCACTTT
CASSFLAVNSPLHF
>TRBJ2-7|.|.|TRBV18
TGTGCCAGCTCACCACCCGGACTAACCCCAACCTCCTACGAGCAGTACTTC
CASSPPGLTPTSYEQYF
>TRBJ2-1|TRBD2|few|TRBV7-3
TGTGCCAGCAGGCCTGCGGGGGGAGGAAGCTCCTACAATGAGCAGTTCTTC
CASRPAGGGSSYNEQFF
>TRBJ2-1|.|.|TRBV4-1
TGCGCCAGCAGCCATGAGGGGAGGACAACCTACAATGAGCAGTTCTTC
CASSHEGRTTYNEQFF